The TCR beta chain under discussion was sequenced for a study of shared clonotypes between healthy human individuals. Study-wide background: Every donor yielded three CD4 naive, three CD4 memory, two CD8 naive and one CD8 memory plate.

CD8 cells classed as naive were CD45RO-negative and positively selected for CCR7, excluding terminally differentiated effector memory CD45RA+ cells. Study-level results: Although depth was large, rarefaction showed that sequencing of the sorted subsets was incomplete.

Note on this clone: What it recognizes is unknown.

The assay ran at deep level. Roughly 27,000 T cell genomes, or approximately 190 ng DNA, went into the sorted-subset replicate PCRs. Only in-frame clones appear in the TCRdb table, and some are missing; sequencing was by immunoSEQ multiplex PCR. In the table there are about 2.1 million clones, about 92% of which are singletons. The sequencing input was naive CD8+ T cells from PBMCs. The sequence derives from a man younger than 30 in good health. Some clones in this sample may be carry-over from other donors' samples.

Here the CDR3 reads CASSQGTGEDYEQYF. The CDR3 DNA reads TGCGCCAGCAGCCAAGGGACAGGAGAGGATTACGAGCAGTACTTC. The chain joins TRBV4-1 to TRBJ2-7; 7 bases line up with TRBD1. This CDR3 is 15 amino acids long. Germline CDR1 and CDR2: MGHRA and YSYEKL. The trim removed 1 base at V and 4 bases at J, leaving 7 bases unmatched.